This entry features one TCR beta chain sequence. This clone was recorded only once. No antigen is known for it. Per-nucleotide qualities are absent, and no much larger clonotype sits a single base away. The CDR3 regions of human TCRbeta chains were subjected to immunosequencing. In the paper's pipeline: Repertoire TCRs were checked for matches against a reference library of SARS-CoV-2-specific TCRs that had been generated using the MIRA antigen-specificity platform. Breadth meant the fraction of unique TCRs that were SARS-CoV-2-associated, whereas depth meant the fraction of total T cells that were SARS-CoV-2-associated. Using the MIRA data, each spike-specific TCR was mapped to the spike region that the TCR reacts to and placed in a CD4 or CD8 class. Log10-transformed breadth and depth values were compared by one-way ANOVA with Sidak's multiple comparisons tests. Drawn from immuneACCESS, this table holds only the in-frame rearrangements with V and J called that TCRdb kept. Clones are partly lost; checked studies trace under half to an unresolved V gene and leave the rest unexplained. The DNA was the basis for D and trimming; V, J and clone size are from that table. For this sample the table gives about 120,000 clones, of which just under 90% were detected only once. The top ten hold 12% of the sample.

The CDR3 measures 14 amino acids from cysteine to phenylalanine. The DNA shown is the 42-base CDR3, in frame from base 1. V is pared back by 7 bases and J by 2 bases, with 12 bases lying between the germline termini. Based on the germline V gene, the CDR1 and CDR2 sequences are ENHRY and SYGVKD. This entry comes from a study of T cell responses to AZD1222 COVID-19 vaccine listed by TCRdb under 2021. General notes on the study: AZD1222 recipients given second doses at about 4 weeks or at about 12 weeks were pooled, since spike-specific TCR depth and breadth were not found to differ between the two schedules. TCR sequencing covered some 250 trial participants: 200 to 210 given two doses of AZD1222 and around 26 given two doses of MenACWY control vaccine. Trial participants were enrolled into age subgroups of 18-55, 56-69 and 70-plus years, which contained around 150, 28 and 57 TCR-sequenced participants, respectively.

Sample time point, as interpreted from the label and publication: baseline before first vaccination. The vaccinee samples were drawn from two UK trials, COV001 and COV002, one of which was a single-blind randomized controlled phase 2/3 trial testing AZD1222 (ChAdOx1 nCoV-19) in healthy adults. Trial participant PBMC samples were collected at day 0 and day 28 after the second dose for TCRbeta chain sequencing. The investigation overall reported the following: Vaccine-associated CD4 TCRs spanned the whole spike protein, with dominant responses in regions 160-218 and 743-854. In the small 56-69-year group, the increase in depth fell short of significance, most likely because of low power. Nearly half of unique spike-specific TCRs reportedly recognized epitopes outside regions mutated in the B.1.351 and B.1.1.7 variants. Because no day 14 peak-response samples were available, repertoires were characterized only after the peak T cell response. A significant rise in spike-specific TCR breadth and depth was observed after two AZD1222 doses relative to day 0 and relative to MenACWY recipients. Only a handful of AZD1222 recipients were SARS-CoV-2 seropositive at baseline, limiting conclusions about previously exposed vaccinees. Most participants were white British and females outnumbered males, and the authors suggested that clonal diversity may have been underestimated.

The receptor chain draws on TRBV10-3 and TRBJ1-3; TRBD1 is perhaps the D gene, given 5 matching bases. This receptor was identified in an adult in good health. The sequences come from peripheral blood, collected on day 0 of AZD1222 vaccination. The CDR3 reads as follows: CAITPGGTGNTIYF. The DNA reads TGTGCCATCACCCCCGGGGGTACTGGAAACACCATATATTTT.